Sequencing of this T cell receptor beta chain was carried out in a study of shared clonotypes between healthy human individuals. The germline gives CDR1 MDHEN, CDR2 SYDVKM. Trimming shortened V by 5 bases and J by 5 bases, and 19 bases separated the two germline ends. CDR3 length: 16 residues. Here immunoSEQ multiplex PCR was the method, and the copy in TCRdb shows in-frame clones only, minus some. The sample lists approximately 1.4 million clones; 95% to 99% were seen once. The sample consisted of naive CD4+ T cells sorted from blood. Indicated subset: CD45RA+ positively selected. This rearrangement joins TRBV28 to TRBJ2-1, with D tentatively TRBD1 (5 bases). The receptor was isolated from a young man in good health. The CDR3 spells CASSSPDRFFDNEQFF. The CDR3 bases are TGTGCCAGCAGTAGTCCCGACAGATTCTTTGACAATGAGCAGTTCTTC.